A single sample is the source of the 8 T cell receptor beta chains below, sequenced in a study of T cell changes during pregnancy in multiple sclerosis. Clones were read by immunoSEQ multiplex PCR, and TCRdb kept only the in-frame ones, dropping some. There are around 59,000 clones in the sample; roughly 92% occur only once, and around 0.93% lies in the top ten. The sequenced sample was peripheral blood, obtained in the first trimester of pregnancy. These receptors were obtained from a female donor with multiple sclerosis, enrolled in a pregnancy study.

The CDR3 protein is CASSIASGGNTEAFF. Here the CDR3 DNA reads TGTGCCAGTAGTATAGCATCAGGGGGAAACACTGAAGCTTTCTTT. This chain links TRBV19 with TRBJ1-1, with 7 bases aligning to TRBD1. J lost 2 bases, V lost 1 base, and 4 bases had no gene match. Germline loops: CDR1 LNHDA, CDR2 SQIVND (reference sequence). The CDR3 totals 15 residues.

V gene TRBV4-2 combines with J gene TRBJ2-1; TRBD2 aligns across 15 bases. CDR1 and CDR2 from the germline V gene are LGHNA and YNFKEQ. The V gene end was trimmed by 0 bases and the J gene end by 7 bases; junction bases not matched to a gene: 1. The length of the CDR3 is 16 residues. This CDR3 reads CASSQDGTSGGNEQFF. CDR3 sequence (DNA): TGTGCCAGCAGCCAAGATGGGACTAGCGGGGGGAATGAGCAGTTCTTC.

The rearrangement links TRBV7-2 to TRBJ1-1; 9 positions match TRBD1. Germline trimming cut 4 bases from V and 1 base from J; bases unmatched to any gene: 1. The CDR3 is 14 amino acids. Germline V CDR1 and CDR2: SGHTA, FQGNSA. CDR3 in amino acids: CASSWGQGNTEAFF. CDR3 nucleotide sequence: TGTGCCAGCAGCTGGGGACAGGGGAACACTGAAGCTTTCTTT. The whole variable domain, filled in from reference TRBV7-2 and TRBJ1-1, reads GAGVSQSPSNKVTEKGKDVELRCDPISGHTALYWYRQSLGQGLEFLIYFQGNSAPDKSGLPSDRFSAERTGGSVSTLTIQRTQQEDSAVYLCASSWGQGNTEAFFGQGTRLTVV.

The chain uses TRBV5-5 and TRBJ2-7, with D possibly matching TRBD2 (6 bases). The germline V gene encodes CDR1 SGHKS and CDR2 YYEKEE (reference sequence). Trimming removed 5 bases at V and 6 bases at J, with 21 bases between. The CDR3 covers 15 residues. The CDR3: CASSPLGGRGGEQYF. The CDR3 DNA reads TGTGCCAGCAGTCCCCTCGGGGGAAGGGGTGGCGAGCAGTACTTC.

CDR3 coding DNA: TGTGCCATCCGGGACAGTAACACCTTCTCTGGAAACACCATATATTTT. Protein product: CAIRDSNTFSGNTIYF. The V gene is TRBV10-3, the J gene TRBJ1-3; 7 bases agree with TRBD1. In germline, CDR1 is ENHRY, CDR2 SYGVKD. V trimming: 8 bases; J trimming: 0 bases; junction bases outside the gene matches: 10. The CDR3 consists of 16 residues.

The chain employs TRBV6-5 and TRBJ1-2; 7 bases align to TRBD1. The V segment lost 8 bases and the J segment 5 bases; nucleotides outside the gene matches: 11. The CDR3 extends over 14 amino acids. CDR1 and CDR2 from the germline V gene are MNHEY and SVGAGI. CDR3 sequence (DNA): TGTGCCAGCTCCCTGACAGGGAATAATTATGGCTACACCTTC. It codes for CASSLTGNNYGYTF.

Of note for this clone: The CDR3 end shows no conserved phenylalanine or tryptophan, and so a read error is likely. It is unclear where the CDR3 begins or ends on the DNA, so no DNA is shown, and the CDR3 is as TCRdb lists it. The J gene is TRBJ1-1, the V gene TRBV4-2. The CDR3 has 11 amino acids, counting both end residues. Germline loops: CDR1 LGHNA, CDR2 YNFKEQ. Here the CDR3 reads CASSQGCLGGE.

The chain recombines TRBV4-3 with TRBJ2-3; D uncertain. Trimming stripped 4 bases from V and 1 base from J, with 9 bases between. The CDR3 contains 14 residues. Looked up from germline, CDR1 is LGHNA and CDR2 is YSLEER. The CDR3 DNA sequence: TGCGCCAGCAGCCGGCAGCAGGGCACAGATACGCAGTATTTT. Residues: CASSRQQGTDTQYF.